The clone carrying this T cell receptor (beta chain) was seen only a few times. The CDR3 is 14 amino acids. V was cut by 5 bases and J by 6 bases, with 14 bases left in between. Germline values: CDR1 MNHEY, CDR2 SMNVEV (reference sequence). This record comes from a study of patients and donors after allogeneic stem cell transplantation. In TCRdb, the RT-PCR reads were re-called with MiXCR into one record per CDR3 protein. The repertoire holds around 200,000 distinct CDR3 sequences, with more than 35% as singletons. The genes are TRBV27 and TRBJ1-5; the D gene is possibly TRBD1 (5 bases). Material: blood, either unsorted or a sorted T cell fraction (not recorded which). This clonotype originated in a human donor who was either an allogeneic HSCT recipient or a stem cell or donor lymphocyte infusion donor (not recorded which). It is not recorded whose cells these are; they may come from a transplant donor. The CDR3 DNA sequence: TGTGCCAGCAGTGGTGGACAAAGGGGTCAGCCCCAGCATTTT. This translates into CASSGGQRGQPQHF.